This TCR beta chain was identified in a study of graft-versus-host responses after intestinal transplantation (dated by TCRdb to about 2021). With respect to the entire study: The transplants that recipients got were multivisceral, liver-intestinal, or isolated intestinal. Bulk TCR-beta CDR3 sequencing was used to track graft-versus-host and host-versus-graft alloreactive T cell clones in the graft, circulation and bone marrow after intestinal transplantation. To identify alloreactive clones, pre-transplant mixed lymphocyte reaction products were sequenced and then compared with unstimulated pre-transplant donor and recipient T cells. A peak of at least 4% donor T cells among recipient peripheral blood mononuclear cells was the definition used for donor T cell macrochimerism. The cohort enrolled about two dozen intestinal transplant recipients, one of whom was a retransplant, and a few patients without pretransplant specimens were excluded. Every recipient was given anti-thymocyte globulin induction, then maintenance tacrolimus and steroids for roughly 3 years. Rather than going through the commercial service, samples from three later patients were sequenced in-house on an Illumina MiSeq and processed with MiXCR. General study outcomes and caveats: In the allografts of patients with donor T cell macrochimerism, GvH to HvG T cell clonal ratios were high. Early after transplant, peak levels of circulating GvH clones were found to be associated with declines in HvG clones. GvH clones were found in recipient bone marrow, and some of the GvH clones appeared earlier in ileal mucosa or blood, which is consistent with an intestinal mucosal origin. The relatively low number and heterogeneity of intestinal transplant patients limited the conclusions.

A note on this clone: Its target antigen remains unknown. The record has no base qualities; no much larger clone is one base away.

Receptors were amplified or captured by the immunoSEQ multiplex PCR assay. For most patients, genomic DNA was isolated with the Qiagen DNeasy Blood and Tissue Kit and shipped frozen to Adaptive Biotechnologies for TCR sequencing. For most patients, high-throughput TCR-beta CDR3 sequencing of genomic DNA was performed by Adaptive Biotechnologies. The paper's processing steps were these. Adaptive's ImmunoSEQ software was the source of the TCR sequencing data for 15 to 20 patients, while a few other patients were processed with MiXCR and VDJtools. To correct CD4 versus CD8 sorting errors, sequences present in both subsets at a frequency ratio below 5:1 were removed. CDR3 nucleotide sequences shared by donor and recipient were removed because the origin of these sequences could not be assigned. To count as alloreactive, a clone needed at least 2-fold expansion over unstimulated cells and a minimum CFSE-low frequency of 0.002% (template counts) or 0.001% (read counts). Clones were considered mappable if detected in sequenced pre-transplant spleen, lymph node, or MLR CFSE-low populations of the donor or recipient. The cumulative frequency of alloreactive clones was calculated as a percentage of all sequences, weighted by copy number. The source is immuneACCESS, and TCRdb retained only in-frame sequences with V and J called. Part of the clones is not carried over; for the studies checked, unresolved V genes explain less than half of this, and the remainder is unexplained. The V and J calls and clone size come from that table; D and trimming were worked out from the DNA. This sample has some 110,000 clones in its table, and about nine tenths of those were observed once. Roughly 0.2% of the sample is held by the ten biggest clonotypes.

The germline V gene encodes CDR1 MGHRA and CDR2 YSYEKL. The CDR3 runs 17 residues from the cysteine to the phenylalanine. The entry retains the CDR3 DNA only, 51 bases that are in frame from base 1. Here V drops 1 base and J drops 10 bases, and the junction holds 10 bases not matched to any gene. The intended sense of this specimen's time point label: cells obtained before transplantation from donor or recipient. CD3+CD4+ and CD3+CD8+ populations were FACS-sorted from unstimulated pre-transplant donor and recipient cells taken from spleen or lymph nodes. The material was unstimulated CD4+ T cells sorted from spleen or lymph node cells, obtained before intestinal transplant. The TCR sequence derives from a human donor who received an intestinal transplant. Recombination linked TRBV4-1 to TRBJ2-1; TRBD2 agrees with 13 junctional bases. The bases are TGCGCCAGCAGCCAAGGCACGACTAGCGGGAGGATTCGGGAGCAGTTCTTC. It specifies CASSQGTTSGRIREQFF.